This T cell receptor (beta chain) appears in the sequencing data of a study of blood T cell repertoires in COVID-19. Study-wide context: PBMCs, B-cell-depleted T cells, or T cells provided the cDNA or gDNA that made up the material.

Libraries were prepared by immunoSEQ multiplex PCR; TCRdb keeps only in-frame clonotypes and omits some of them. The top ten clones hold around 5% of a sample with approximately 150,000 clones, roughly 87% of them seen once. The CDR3 totals 15 residues. From germline, CDR1 is SGHRS and CDR2 YFSETQ. The ends were cut back, 5 bases at V and 4 bases at J, with 15 bases in the middle. The sequencing input was peripheral blood. This chain connects TRBV5-1 to TRBJ1-4; weak D call: TRBD1 (6 bases). The TCR sequence derives from a human donor in a cohort sampled during active COVID-19. The CDR3 coding sequence is TGCGCCAGCAGGCCCCAGGGGCTCGGTAATGAAAAACTGTTTTTT. It translates to CASRPQGLGNEKLFF. Full variable domain (rest looked up from reference TRBV5-1 and TRBJ1-4): KAGVTQTPRYLIKTRGQQVTLSCSPISGHRSVSWYQQTPGQGLQFLFEYFSETQRNKGNFPGRFSGRQFSNSRSEMNVSTLELGDSALYLCASRPQGLGNEKLFFGSGTQLSVL.